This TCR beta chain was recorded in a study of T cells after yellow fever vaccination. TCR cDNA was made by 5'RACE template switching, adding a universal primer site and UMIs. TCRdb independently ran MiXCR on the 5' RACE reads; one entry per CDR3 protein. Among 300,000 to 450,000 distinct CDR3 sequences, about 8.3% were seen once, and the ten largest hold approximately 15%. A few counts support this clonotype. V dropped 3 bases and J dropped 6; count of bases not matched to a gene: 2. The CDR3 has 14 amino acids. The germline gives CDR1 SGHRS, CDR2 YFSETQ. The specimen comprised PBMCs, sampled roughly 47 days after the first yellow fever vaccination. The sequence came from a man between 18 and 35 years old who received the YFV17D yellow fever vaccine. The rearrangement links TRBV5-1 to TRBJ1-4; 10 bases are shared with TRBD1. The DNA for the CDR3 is TGCGCCAGCAGCTCGGGGACAGGGGATGAAAAACTGTTTTTT. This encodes CASSSGTGDEKLFF.